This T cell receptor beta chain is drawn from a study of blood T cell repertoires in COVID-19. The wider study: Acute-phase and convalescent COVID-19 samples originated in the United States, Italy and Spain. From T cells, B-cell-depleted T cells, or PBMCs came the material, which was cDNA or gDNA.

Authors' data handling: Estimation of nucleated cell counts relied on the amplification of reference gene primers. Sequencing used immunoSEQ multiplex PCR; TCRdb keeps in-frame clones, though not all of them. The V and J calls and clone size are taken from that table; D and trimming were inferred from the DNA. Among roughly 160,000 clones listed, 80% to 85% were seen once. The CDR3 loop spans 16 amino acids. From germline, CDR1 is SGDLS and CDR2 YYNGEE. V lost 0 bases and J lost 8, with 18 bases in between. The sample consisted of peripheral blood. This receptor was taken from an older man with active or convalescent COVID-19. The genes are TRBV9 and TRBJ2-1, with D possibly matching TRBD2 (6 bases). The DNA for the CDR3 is TGTGCCAGCAGCGTAGCTACGGGGGACGGTCAATATGAGCAGTTCTTC. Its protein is CASSVATGDGQYEQFF.